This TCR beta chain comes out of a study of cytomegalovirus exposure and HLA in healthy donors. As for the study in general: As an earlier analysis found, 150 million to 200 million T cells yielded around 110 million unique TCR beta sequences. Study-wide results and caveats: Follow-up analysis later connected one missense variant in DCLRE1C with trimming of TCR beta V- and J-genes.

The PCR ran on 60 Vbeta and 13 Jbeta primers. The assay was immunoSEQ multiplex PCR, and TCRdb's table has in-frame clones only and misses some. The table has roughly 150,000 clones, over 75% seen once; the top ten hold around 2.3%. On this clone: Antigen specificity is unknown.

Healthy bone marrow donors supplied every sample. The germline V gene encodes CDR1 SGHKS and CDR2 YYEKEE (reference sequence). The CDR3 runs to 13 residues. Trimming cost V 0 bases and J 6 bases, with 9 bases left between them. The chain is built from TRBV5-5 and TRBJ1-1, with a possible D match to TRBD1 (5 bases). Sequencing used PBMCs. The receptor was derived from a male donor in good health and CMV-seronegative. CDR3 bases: TGTGCCAGCAGCTTGGTGCGGGGCGCTGAAGCTTTCTTT. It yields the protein CASSLVRGAEAFF. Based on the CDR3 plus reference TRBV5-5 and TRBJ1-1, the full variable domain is DAGVTQSPTHLIKTRGQQVTLRCSPISGHKSVSWYQQVLGQGPQFIFQYYEKEERGRGNFPDRFSARQFPNYSSELNVNALLLGDSALYLCASSLVRGAEAFFGQGTRLTVV.